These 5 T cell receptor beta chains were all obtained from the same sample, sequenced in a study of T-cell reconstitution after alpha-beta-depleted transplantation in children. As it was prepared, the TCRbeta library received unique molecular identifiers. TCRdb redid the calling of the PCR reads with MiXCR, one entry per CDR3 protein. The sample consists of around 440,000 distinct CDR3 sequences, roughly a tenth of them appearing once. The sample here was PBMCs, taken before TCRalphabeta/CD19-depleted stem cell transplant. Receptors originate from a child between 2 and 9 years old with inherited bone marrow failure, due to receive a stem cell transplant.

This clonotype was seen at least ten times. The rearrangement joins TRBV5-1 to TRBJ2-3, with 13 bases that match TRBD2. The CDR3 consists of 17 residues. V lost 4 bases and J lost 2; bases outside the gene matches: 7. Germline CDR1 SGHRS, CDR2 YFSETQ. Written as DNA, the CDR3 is TGCGCCAGCAGCCCCGGACTAGCGGGAGCCATCACAGATACGCAGTATTTT. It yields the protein CASSPGLAGAITDTQYF. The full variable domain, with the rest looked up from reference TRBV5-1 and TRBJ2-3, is KAGVTQTPRYLIKTRGQQVTLSCSPISGHRSVSWYQQTPGQGLQFLFEYFSETQRNKGNFPGRFSGRQFSNSRSEMNVSTLELGDSALYLCASSPGLAGAITDTQYFGPGTRLTVL.

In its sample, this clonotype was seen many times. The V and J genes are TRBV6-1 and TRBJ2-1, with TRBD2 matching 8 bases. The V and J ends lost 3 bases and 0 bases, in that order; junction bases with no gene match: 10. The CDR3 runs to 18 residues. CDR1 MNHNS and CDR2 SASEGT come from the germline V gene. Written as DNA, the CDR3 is TGTGCCAGCAGTGAGATGGCTAGCGGGTACCCCTCCTACAATGAGCAGTTCTTC. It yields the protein CASSEMASGYPSYNEQFF.

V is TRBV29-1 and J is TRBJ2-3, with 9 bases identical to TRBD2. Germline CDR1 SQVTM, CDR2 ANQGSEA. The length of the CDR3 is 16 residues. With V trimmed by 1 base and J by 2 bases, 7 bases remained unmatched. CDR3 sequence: CSVEVRTSDPTDTQYF. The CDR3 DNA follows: TGCAGCGTTGAAGTCAGGACTAGCGACCCCACAGATACGCAGTATTTT.

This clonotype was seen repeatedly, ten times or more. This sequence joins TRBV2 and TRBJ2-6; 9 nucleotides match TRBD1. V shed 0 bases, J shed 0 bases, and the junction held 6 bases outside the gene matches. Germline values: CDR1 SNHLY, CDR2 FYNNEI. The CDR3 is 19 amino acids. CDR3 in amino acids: CASSEAGQGFFSGANVLTF. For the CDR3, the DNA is TGTGCCAGCAGTGAAGCGGGACAGGGTTTCTTCTCTGGGGCCAACGTCCTGACTTTC.

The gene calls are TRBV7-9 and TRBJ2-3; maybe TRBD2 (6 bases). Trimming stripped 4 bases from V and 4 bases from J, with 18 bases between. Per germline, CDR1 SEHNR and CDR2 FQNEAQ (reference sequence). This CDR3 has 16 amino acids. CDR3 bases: TGTGCCAGCAGCTCCAGACTAGTCGCGAGTGCAGATACGCAGTATTTT. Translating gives CASSSRLVASADTQYF.